The 25 T cell receptor beta chains presented below share a single source sample, sequenced in a study of graft-versus-host responses after intestinal transplantation. These receptors' antigens are unknown. Clones were read by immunoSEQ multiplex PCR, and TCRdb kept only the in-frame ones, dropping some. The sample shows approximately 86,000 clones, 91% of them seen only once. This specimen was unstimulated CD4+ T cells sorted from spleen or lymph node cells, taken before intestinal transplant. These receptors were obtained from a human donor who received an intestinal transplant.

The CDR3 region has the DNA TGCAGTGCTAAAGCACGCGAGACCCAGTACTTC. Its protein is CSAKARETQYF. The rearrangement links TRBV20-1 to TRBJ2-5, with D unresolved. Germline loops: CDR1 DFQATT, CDR2 SNEGSKA (reference sequence). Trimming removed 4 bases from V and 5 bases from J, with 8 bases in between. This CDR3 contains 11 residues.

The rearrangement joins TRBV18 to TRBJ1-1; 7 bases agree with TRBD1. CDR1 and CDR2 (germline): KGHSH, LQKENI. This CDR3 region has 15 residues. V lost 0 bases and J lost 5; bases outside the gene matches: 6. This chain's CDR3 is CASSPPSTGQTEAFF. CDR3 DNA sequence: TGTGCCAGCTCACCACCATCGACAGGGCAAACTGAAGCTTTCTTT.

This chain links TRBV30 with TRBJ2-4, with 14 nucleotides matching TRBD2. Germline-derived CDR1 and CDR2 are GTSNPN and SVGIG (reference sequence). The CDR3 is 17 amino acids. V gave up 6 bases and J gave up 0 bases; unmatched junction bases: 7. The CDR3 region has the DNA TGTGCCTGTAAGGGGACTAGCGGGGGCCAAGCCAAAAACATTCAGTACTTC. Encoded protein: CACKGTSGGQAKNIQYF.

V gene TRBV6-6 combines with J gene TRBJ1-5; 7 nucleotides match TRBD1. The J segment lost 6 bases and the V segment lost 2 bases, leaving 7 bases of the junction unmatched. Germline V gene lookup returns CDR1 MNHNY and CDR2 SVGAGI (reference sequence). The CDR3 spans 15 residues. The CDR3 sequence is CASSYLDRDRQPQHF. The CDR3 DNA sequence: TGTGCCAGCAGTTACCTTGACAGGGATCGTCAGCCCCAGCATTTT.

The V gene is TRBV18, the J gene TRBJ1-6, with a possible D match to TRBD1 (6 bases). Per the germline V gene, CDR1 is KGHSH and CDR2 is LQKENI. V lost 0 bases and J 7 bases, leaving 16 bases between the germline ends. There are 17 residues in the CDR3. In DNA form, the CDR3 reads TGTGCCAGCTCACCACCTCCGGGGGGCCTAGCCAATTCACCCCTCCACTTT. Its translation is CASSPPPGGLANSPLHF.

The genes are TRBV5-1 and TRBJ1-5; D unclear. V gave up 0 bases and J gave up 1 base, with 8 bases separating them. Germline CDR1 SGHRS, CDR2 YFSETQ. The CDR3 loop spans 15 amino acids. The CDR3 sequence: CASSLEPGSNQPQHF. The CDR3 bases are TGCGCCAGCAGCTTGGAACCGGGAAGCAATCAGCCCCAGCATTTT.

The chain combines TRBV19 with TRBJ1-1; the D is unclear. V was cut by 7 bases and J by 0 bases, with 15 bases left in between. CDR1 and CDR2 (germline): LNHDA, SQIVND (reference sequence). The CDR3 consists of 15 residues. In DNA form, the CDR3 reads TGTGCCAGTATTCGAAGCGGCCTTATGAACACTGAAGCTTTCTTT. As protein: CASIRSGLMNTEAFF.

The V gene is TRBV5-6, the J gene TRBJ2-2, with 10 bases identical to TRBD1. Germline-derived CDR1 and CDR2 are SGHDT and YYEEEE. V lost 4 bases to trimming and J lost 6 bases; unmatched junction nucleotides: 3. The CDR3 loop spans 14 amino acids. This chain's CDR3 is CASSGGTGAGELFF. CDR3 coding DNA: TGTGCCAGCAGCGGAGGGACAGGGGCCGGGGAGCTGTTTTTT.

V and J are TRBV19 and TRBJ2-7; D is perhaps TRBD2 (5 bases). Germline V gives CDR1 LNHDA, CDR2 SQIVND (reference sequence). The CDR3 covers 16 residues. V lost 5 bases to trimming and J lost 6 bases, with 23 bases between them. DNA for the CDR3: TGTGCCAGTAGTGATTCGTCCGGGATCGGATGGCGCGAGCAGTACTTC. Translated: CASSDSSGIGWREQYF.

This chain joins TRBV19 and TRBJ1-1; D is perhaps TRBD1 (6 bases). The CDR3 totals 18 residues. Trimming took off 5 bases at V and 1 base at J, with 23 bases between the two ends. Germline CDR1 LNHDA, CDR2 SQIVND (reference sequence). DNA for the CDR3: TGTGCCAGTAGTGAGGGGGGGAAATTAAAAGGGTCGAACACTGAAGCTTTCTTT. Its translation: CASSEGGKLKGSNTEAFF.

The chain couples TRBV12-2 to TRBJ1-1. TRBV12-2 is termed a pseudogene. The CDR3 is 17 amino acids. DNA for the CDR3: TGTGCAAGTCGGCTTCCGAAGAGGGCGATGGGTAACACTGAAGCTTTCTTT. Translating it yields CASRLPKRAMGNTEAFF.

The chain couples TRBV4-3 to TRBJ1-1, with unresolved D. There are 14 residues in the CDR3. Germline CDR1 and CDR2: LGHNA and YSLEER. V lost 1 base and J 4 bases, leaving 10 bases between the germline ends. The CDR3 DNA is TGCGCCAGCAGCCAAGGTTTGGCAGGCACTGAAGCTTTCTTT. Translation: CASSQGLAGTEAFF.

The V call is TRBV7-2, the J call TRBJ1-1; 7 bases fit TRBD1. V was clipped by 5 bases and J by 5 bases; unmatched bases: 11. Germline loops: CDR1 SGHTA, CDR2 FQGNSA. This CDR3 contains 15 residues. CDR3 nucleotide sequence: TGTGCCAGCAGCGCCACCGGGACAGTCGGGACTGAAGCTTTCTTT. Translation gives CASSATGTVGTEAFF. Looking up the rest from reference TRBV7-2 and TRBJ1-1 gives the full variable domain: GAGVSQSPSNKVTEKGKDVELRCDPISGHTALYWYRQSLGQGLEFLIYFQGNSAPDKSGLPSDRFSAERTGGSVSTLTIQRTQQEDSAVYLCASSATGTVGTEAFFGQGTRLTVV.

This chain links TRBV9 with TRBJ2-7, with 7 bases lining up with TRBD1. The germline gives CDR1 SGDLS, CDR2 YYNGEE. J gave up 5 bases and V 3 bases, and 11 bases lay outside the gene matches. This CDR3 comprises 15 residues. DNA of the CDR3: TGTGCCAGCAGCGCCGGCCTAGACAGGGAAAACGAGCAGTACTTC. As protein: CASSAGLDRENEQYF. Based on the CDR3 plus reference TRBV9 and TRBJ2-7, the full variable domain is DSGVTQTPKHLITATGQRVTLRCSPRSGDLSVYWYQQSLDQGLQFLIQYYNGEERAKGNILERFSAQQFPDLHSELNLSSLELGDSALYFCASSAGLDRENEQYFGPGTRLTVT.

The chain recombines TRBV6-4 with TRBJ2-1, with no clear D. The CDR3 loop spans 15 amino acids. V gave up 6 bases and J gave up 0 bases, with 12 bases separating them. Germline CDR1 is MRHNA and CDR2 is SNTAGT. CDR3: CASRKTESSYNEQFF. Here the CDR3 DNA reads TGTGCCAGCAGAAAGACTGAGAGCTCCTACAATGAGCAGTTCTTC.

The rearrangement joins TRBV9 to TRBJ2-5; 8 nucleotides agree with TRBD2. The junction had 13 bases not matched to a gene; V was cut back by 4 bases and J by 5 bases. Germline assignment: CDR1 SGDLS and CDR2 YYNGEE. The CDR3 has 16 amino acids. CDR3 nucleotides: TGTGCCAGCAGCTATGGATCGGGGGGGTACTCGGAGACCCAGTACTTC. This encodes CASSYGSGGYSETQYF.

V usage is TRBV21-1 and J usage is TRBJ1-2. TRBV21-1 represents a pseudogene. CDR3 size: 14 residues. CDR3 in amino acids: CASSKGGEFYGYTF. The CDR3 nucleotides are TGTGCCAGCAGCAAAGGCGGGGAATTCTATGGCTACACCTTC.

The J gene is TRBJ1-1, the V gene TRBV15, with 7 bases fitting TRBD1. With 3 bases clipped from V and 2 bases from J, the junction kept 3 bases outside the gene matches. From germline, CDR1 is LNHNV and CDR2 YYDKDF (reference sequence). This CDR3 has 14 amino acids. CDR3 coding DNA: TGTGCCACCAGCAGGGGGACAGACAACACTGAAGCTTTCTTT. The encoded protein is CATSRGTDNTEAFF.

The rearrangement joins TRBV14 to TRBJ2-7, with TRBD2 matching 7 bases. The CDR3 is 16 residues long. The germline V gene encodes CDR1 SGHDN and CDR2 FVKESK. J gave up 2 bases and V 3 bases, and 10 bases lay outside the gene matches. The CDR3 region is CASSHDFGRPTYEQYF. The CDR3 DNA reads as TGTGCCAGCAGCCACGACTTCGGGAGGCCCACCTACGAGCAGTACTTC.

The gene calls are TRBV28 and TRBJ2-7; D is undetermined. The CDR3 covers 12 residues. In germline, CDR1 is MDHEN, CDR2 SYDVKM. Trimming took 6 bases from V and 0 from J, leaving 6 bases between them. This chain's CDR3 is CASSRISYEQYF. The CDR3 DNA is TGTGCCAGCAGCAGGATCTCCTACGAGCAGTACTTC.

The table lists this clone with a few counts. The CDR3 region is CASSVISSGANVLTF. The CDR3 nucleotides read TGTGCCAGCAGTGTAATTAGCTCTGGGGCCAACGTCCTGACTTTC. The chain employs TRBV6-1 and TRBJ2-6; D is unclear. Trimming stripped 4 bases from V and 0 bases from J, with 7 bases between. There are 15 residues in the CDR3. Germline V gene data show CDR1 as MNHNS and CDR2 as SASEGT.

The chain uses TRBV19 and TRBJ1-1, with D possibly TRBD1 on 5 matching bases. V dropped 5 bases and J dropped 3 bases, with 10 bases sitting between them. The germline V gene encodes CDR1 LNHDA and CDR2 SQIVND (reference sequence). The CDR3 is 13 residues long. The CDR3 sequence: CASSSPRDTEAFF. For the CDR3, the DNA is TGTGCCAGTAGTTCCCCCAGGGACACTGAAGCTTTCTTT.

Only a few counts were recorded for this clone. This chain uses TRBV10-3 with TRBJ2-1; D might be TRBD2 (7 bases). This CDR3 comprises 13 residues. CDR1 and CDR2 (germline): ENHRY, SYGVKD. V was trimmed by 7 bases and J by 7 bases, leaving 14 bases between them. DNA of the CDR3: TGTGCCATCACCGAGAGGGGGGGGAATGAGCAGTTCTTC. It yields the protein CAITERGGNEQFF.

V is TRBV9 and J is TRBJ1-6, with D maybe TRBD1 (6 bases). Germline V gene sequence: CDR1 SGDLS, CDR2 YYNGEE. With 4 bases removed from V and 6 bases from J, the gap between germline ends came to 11 bases. The CDR3 runs 14 residues. The CDR3 here is CASSFRGVNSPLHF. The CDR3 bases are TGTGCCAGCAGCTTCAGGGGCGTTAATTCACCCCTCCACTTT.

This chain connects TRBV28 to TRBJ1-5; possible D gene TRBD1, 5 bases. The germline V gene has CDR1 MDHEN and CDR2 SYDVKM. The V end was cut by 10 bases, the J end by 6 bases, with 13 bases between. CDR3 length: 12 residues. CDR3 bases: TGTGCCACCATAGGGGAAGTTCAGCCCCAGCATTTT. Its translation: CATIGEVQPQHF.